The 24 T cell receptor beta chains given below trace back to one sample, sequenced in a study of cytomegalovirus exposure and HLA in healthy donors. Profiling relied on immunoSEQ multiplex PCR, and the TCRdb table lists in-frame clones only, not all of them. The table includes tens of thousands of clones, nearly 96% detected once. The sample taken for sequencing was PBMCs. Source of these receptors: a woman between 18 and 30 years old in good health and CMV-seropositive.

J is TRBJ2-5 and V is TRBV13; D is undetermined. The last part of the DNA fits TRBJ2-7 better; the J call may be wrong. The germline V gene has CDR1 PRHDT and CDR2 FYEKMQ (reference sequence). CDR3 length equals 11 residues. The CDR3, as DNA: TGTGCCAGCAGCTTAAGTAACGAGCAGTACTTC. It translates to CASSLSNEQYF.

This chain links TRBV5-4 with TRBJ2-5, with D perhaps matching TRBD2 (6 bases). Germline V lookup: CDR1 SGHNT, CDR2 YYREEE (reference sequence). The CDR3 is 15 residues long. Trimming shortened V by 0 bases and J by 5 bases, and 14 bases separated the two germline ends. In DNA, the CDR3 is TGTGCCAGCAGCTTGGATGTCCTAGCGCGGGAGACCCAGTACTTC. Protein sequence: CASSLDVLARETQYF.

The chain joins TRBV4-3 to TRBJ1-1; a possible D gene is TRBD1 (6 bases). Germline-derived CDR1 and CDR2 are LGHNA and YSLEER. V was trimmed by 4 bases and J by 1 base, leaving 10 bases between them. The CDR3 is made up of 14 amino acids. DNA for the CDR3: TGCGCCAGCAGCCGCAGACAGGAGAACACTGAAGCTTTCTTT. Amino acid sequence: CASSRRQENTEAFF.

The DNA for the CDR3 is TGTGCCAGCAGCCTAACTAGCGGCAAAAACATTCAGTACTTC. Translated, it gives CASSLTSGKNIQYF. The rearrangement uses TRBV7-9 and TRBJ2-4, with 8 positions matching TRBD2. Germline CDR1 is SEHNR and CDR2 is FQNEAQ (reference sequence). The ends lost 5 bases at V and 3 bases at J; junction bases unmatched: 3. The CDR3 consists of 14 residues.

This chain links TRBV6-5 with TRBJ2-3; D might be TRBD2 (6 bases). There are 13 residues in the CDR3. Between the trimmed V and J ends, which lost 7 bases and 1 base, there was a span of 9 bases. Germline V gives CDR1 MNHEY, CDR2 SVGAGI. CDR3 DNA sequence: TGTGCCAGCAATAAGCGGGGCACAGATACGCAGTATTTT. Its protein product is CASNKRGTDTQYF.

The V gene is TRBV2, the J gene TRBJ2-2, with 8 bases lining up with TRBD1. The CDR3 runs to 16 residues. Germline CDR1 is SNHLY and CDR2 is FYNNEI. Trimming removed 3 bases from V and 3 bases from J; junction bases left unmatched: 6. CDR3 bases: TGTGCCAGCAGTGACGGGGACAGGTACGACACCGGGGAGCTGTTTTTT. It codes for CASSDGDRYDTGELFF.

The genes are TRBV4-3 and TRBJ2-1, with TRBD2 matching 9 bases. The CDR3 is made up of 16 amino acids. V lost 1 base to trimming and J lost 3 bases; unmatched junction nucleotides: 4. Germline lookup yields CDR1 LGHNA and CDR2 YSLEER. The CDR3: CASSQAPSGNYNEQFF. The CDR3 DNA reads TGCGCCAGCAGCCAAGCCCCTAGCGGGAACTACAATGAGCAGTTCTTC.

This rearrangement joins TRBV5-1 to TRBJ2-7; D is perhaps TRBD1 (6 bases). V dropped 6 bases and J dropped 0 bases, with 25 bases sitting between them. CDR1 SGHRS and CDR2 YFSETQ come from the germline V gene. This CDR3 has 18 residues. CDR3 in DNA: TGCGCCAGCAACAAACTCCCAGAACCAGGGGATCCCTCCTACGAGCAGTACTTC. Translated, it gives CASNKLPEPGDPSYEQYF.

This rearrangement joins TRBV19 to TRBJ2-7; 11 positions match TRBD1. Germline loops: CDR1 LNHDA, CDR2 SQIVND (reference sequence). The CDR3 contains 15 residues. V lost 6 bases, J lost 2 bases, and 6 bases stayed unmatched. CDR3 region: CASSLPGQGAYEQYF. The DNA of the CDR3 is TGTGCCAGTAGCCTCCCGGGACAGGGGGCCTACGAGCAGTACTTC.

V and J are TRBV7-2 and TRBJ2-3; 12 bases align to TRBD2. This CDR3 has 18 amino acids. The trim removed 5 bases at V and 3 bases at J, leaving 12 bases unmatched. CDR1 is SGHTA, CDR2 FQGNSA, per germline. CDR3 loop: CASSRDGLAGTGTDTQYF. As DNA, the CDR3 is TGTGCCAGCAGCCGCGATGGACTAGCGGGAACCGGAACAGATACGCAGTATTTT.

V gene TRBV6-6 combines with J gene TRBJ2-1; 9 bases are shared with TRBD2. V dropped 6 bases and J dropped 8; count of bases not matched to a gene: 8. Germline-derived CDR1 and CDR2 are MNHNY and SVGAGI (reference sequence). The CDR3 is made up of 14 amino acids. CDR3 DNA: TGTGCCAGCAGCGGACTAGCGCCTTCGGATGAGCAGTTCTTC. The encoded protein is CASSGLAPSDEQFF.

CDR3 protein: CASSFGTRYNEQFF. The CDR3 DNA follows: TGTGCCAGCAGCTTCGGGACTCGATACAATGAGCAGTTCTTC. The chain employs TRBV7-2 and TRBJ2-1, with D tentatively TRBD2 (6 bases). The germline CDR1 and CDR2 sequences are SGHTA and FQGNSA. CDR3 length equals 14 residues. Trimming cost V 3 bases and J 4 bases, with 10 bases left between them. Drawing the rest from reference TRBV7-2 and TRBJ2-1, the complete variable domain is GAGVSQSPSNKVTEKGKDVELRCDPISGHTALYWYRQSLGQGLEFLIYFQGNSAPDKSGLPSDRFSAERTGGSVSTLTIQRTQQEDSAVYLCASSFGTRYNEQFFGPGTRLTVL.

The rearrangement joins TRBV11-3 to TRBJ2-7, with TRBD2 as a possible D gene (6 bases). The V end was cut by 0 bases, the J end by 1 base, with 16 bases between. CDR3 length: 17 residues. Germline CDR1 reads SGHNT; CDR2 reads YENEEA. CDR3 sequence reads: CASSLDEVGGPSYEQYF. The DNA for the CDR3 is TGTGCCAGCAGCTTAGATGAGGTGGGGGGACCTTCCTACGAGCAGTACTTC.

The J gene is TRBJ2-1, the V gene TRBV2; 9 bases agree with TRBD2. The V segment lost 4 bases and the J segment 6 bases; nucleotides outside the gene matches: 7. This CDR3 has 15 residues. Germline-derived CDR1 and CDR2 are SNHLY and FYNNEI. The CDR3 DNA follows: TGTGCCAGCAGTGCCGGGACTAGCCAAGGCAATGAGCAGTTCTTC. Protein sequence: CASSAGTSQGNEQFF.

The chain employs TRBV28 and TRBJ1-5; tentatively, D is TRBD1 (5 bases). This CDR3 has 17 amino acids. Germline CDR1 MDHEN, CDR2 SYDVKM. V lost 4 bases, J lost 6 bases, and 22 bases lay in between. The CDR3 DNA reads TGTGCCAGCAGTTCCCCCAGCAGCAGGGTAGATCCTCAGCCCCAGCATTTT. Encoded protein: CASSSPSSRVDPQPQHF.

The rearrangement uses TRBV28 and TRBJ2-7, with TRBD1 matching 8 bases. CDR1 and CDR2 from the germline V gene are MDHEN and SYDVKM. V was clipped by 6 bases and J by 2 bases; unmatched bases: 12. The CDR3 runs to 16 residues. CDR3: CASSPGTGPSTYEQYF. CDR3 nucleotide sequence: TGTGCCAGCAGCCCCGGGACAGGCCCTAGCACCTACGAGCAGTACTTC. Using reference TRBV28 and TRBJ2-7 for the parts outside the CDR3, the full variable domain is DVKVTQSSRYLVKRTGEKVFLECVQDMDHENMFWYRQDPGLGLRLIYFSYDVKMKEKGDIPEGYSVSREKKERFSLILESASTNQTSMYLCASSPGTGPSTYEQYFGPGTRLTVT.

This clone was observed once. This sequence joins TRBV9 and TRBJ2-1, with TRBD2 identical over 10 bases. The CDR3 length is 14 residues. Trimming removed 0 bases from V and 9 bases from J; junction bases left unmatched: 3. Germline values: CDR1 SGDLS, CDR2 YYNGEE. CDR3 in DNA: TGTGCCAGCAGCGTAGGCCTAGCGGGAGTTGAGCAGTTCTTC. Encoded protein: CASSVGLAGVEQFF.

The J gene is TRBJ2-1, the V gene TRBV4-3; 9 nucleotides match TRBD2. Germline CDR1 and CDR2: LGHNA and YSLEER. The CDR3 is made up of 17 amino acids. V shed 4 bases, J shed 0 bases, and the junction held 7 bases outside the gene matches. The CDR3 spells CASSLGGAGGSYNEQFF. DNA for the CDR3: TGCGCCAGCAGCCTGGGGGGAGCGGGAGGCTCCTACAATGAGCAGTTCTTC.

The genes are TRBV7-6 and TRBJ2-7, with 9 bases matching TRBD2. The V gene's germline CDR1 is SGHVS and CDR2 FNYEAQ. The CDR3 contains 15 residues. V gave up 5 bases and J gave up 6 bases; unmatched junction bases: 11. The CDR3 is CASSPIAGEQVEQYF. CDR3 bases: TGTGCCAGCAGCCCAATAGCGGGAGAGCAGGTCGAGCAGTACTTC.

This clone was observed once. The chain recombines TRBV5-1 with TRBJ2-1; 11 bases are a match to TRBD2. Germline V gives CDR1 SGHRS, CDR2 YFSETQ. J was trimmed by 7 bases and V by 4 bases; bases with no gene match: 16. The CDR3 has 18 residues. The CDR3 nucleotides read TGCGCCAGCAGCCCGGCGGGCCTACTAGCGGGAGTGTATAATGAGCAGTTCTTC. It encodes CASSPAGLLAGVYNEQFF.

This chain connects TRBV5-1 to TRBJ2-5, with D possibly being TRBD1 (6 bases). The CDR3 covers 13 residues. The V end was cut by 3 bases, the J end by 2 bases, with 8 bases between. Germline lookup yields CDR1 SGHRS and CDR2 YFSETQ. CDR3 DNA: TGCGCCAGCAGCTCCACAGGGCAAGAGACCCAGTACTTC. This gives the protein CASSSTGQETQYF.

V usage is TRBV27 and J usage is TRBJ2-1; 7 nucleotides align to TRBD1. The CDR3 extends over 11 amino acids. CDR1 and CDR2 from the germline V gene are MNHEY and SMNVEV (reference sequence). V shed 3 bases and J 13 bases; nucleotides not matched to a gene: 3. As DNA, the CDR3 is TGTGCCAGCAGTTTGGGACAGCAACAGTTCTTC. Translating it yields CASSLGQQQFF.

The chain has TRBV5-6 and TRBJ2-4, with 8 bases fitting TRBD2. The CDR3 covers 17 residues. The V segment lost 2 bases and the J segment 0 bases; nucleotides outside the gene matches: 7. Germline assignment: CDR1 SGHDT and CDR2 YYEEEE. CDR3 coding DNA: TGTGCCAGCAGCTTAAGAGTAGCGGGATTAGCCAAAAACATTCAGTACTTC. Its translation: CASSLRVAGLAKNIQYF.

This clone appeared a single time. The rearrangement uses TRBV19 and TRBJ2-7; TRBD1 agrees at 10 bases. Germline V lookup: CDR1 LNHDA, CDR2 SQIVND (reference sequence). V gave up 5 bases and J gave up 5 bases; unmatched junction bases: 3. The CDR3 loop spans 13 amino acids. The CDR3 here is CASSRTGGHEQYF. The CDR3 region has the DNA TGTGCCAGTAGTCGGACAGGGGGGCACGAGCAGTACTTC.